The 14 T cell receptor beta chains reported below all come from one sample, sequenced in a study of CD8+ T cells in alopecia areata (dated by TCRdb to 2016 to 2018). Read against the paper, the sample's time point label means: about 4 weeks on oral tofacitinib. What the treatment or condition label conveys for this sample: oral pan-JAK inhibitor, 5-10 mg twice daily. Libraries were constructed by the immunoSEQ multiplex PCR assay. RNA was extracted from all samples and reverse transcribed into cDNA as template for TCR sequencing. The table comes from immuneACCESS by way of TCRdb, which keeps in-frame sequences with V and J called. Part of the clones is missing from these tables; in studies checked, under half for an unresolved V gene and the rest for unknown reasons. This sample comprises 110,000 to 150,000 clones, roughly 50% of them detected only once. The ten largest clonotypes hold roughly 15% of the sample.

Sequences were derived from CD8+ T cells sorted from blood, sampled at week 4, from a patient treated with tofacitinib. These receptors were obtained from a human donor with alopecia areata.

V is TRBV27 and J is TRBJ2-1, with unresolved D. V lost 3 bases to trimming and J lost 0 bases, with 18 bases between them. CDR1 is MNHEY, CDR2 SMNVEV, per germline (reference sequence). CDR3 length equals 18 residues. CDR3 sequence reads: CASSFFLPHVRSYNEQFF. The CDR3 DNA sequence: TGTGCCAGCAGTTTCTTCCTCCCCCACGTACGCTCCTACAATGAGCAGTTCTTC.

The sample holds a few counts of this clone. The chain employs TRBV30 and TRBJ2-7; D ambiguous. Trimming pared 1 base from V and 5 bases from J, leaving 12 bases between. Looked up from germline, CDR1 is GTSNPN and CDR2 is SVGIG (reference sequence). The CDR3 spans 13 residues. This CDR3 is CAWSDGVMDEQYF. In nucleotides, the CDR3 is TGTGCCTGGAGTGATGGGGTAATGGACGAGCAGTACTTC.

This chain links TRBV5-4 with TRBJ2-1; weak D call: TRBD1 (5 bases). The CDR3 extends over 16 amino acids. Trimming pared 2 bases from V and 0 bases from J, leaving 12 bases between. The germline gives CDR1 SGHNT, CDR2 YYREEE (reference sequence). CDR3 sequence (DNA): TGTGCCAGCAGCTTCAAGGGGTCCCCCTCCTACAATGAGCAGTTCTTC. Its translation: CASSFKGSPSYNEQFF.

The rearrangement uses TRBV5-1 and TRBJ2-7; perhaps D is TRBD1 or TRBD2 (5 bases each). This CDR3 contains 13 residues. From germline, CDR1 is SGHRS and CDR2 YFSETQ. V shed 2 bases and J shed 6 bases, with 12 bases lying between them. This chain's CDR3 is CASSFPGTGEQYF. The CDR3, as DNA: TGCGCCAGCAGCTTCCCAGGGACGGGCGAGCAGTACTTC.

The chain employs TRBV7-3 and TRBJ1-5; TRBD1 is a possible D gene (5 bases). Trimming removed 3 bases from V and 8 bases from J, with 17 bases in between. CDR1 and CDR2 (germline): SGHTA, FQGTGA. The CDR3 loop spans 15 amino acids. For the CDR3, the DNA is TGTGCCAGCAGCTTCCTCAGGGAAGGCGGTGAGCCCCAGCATTTT. Amino acid sequence: CASSFLREGGEPQHF.

This clone was seen a handful of times. J is TRBJ2-1 and V is TRBV13; 7 positions agree with TRBD2. The CDR3 consists of 16 residues. CDR1 and CDR2 (germline): PRHDT, FYEKMQ (reference sequence). Germline trimming cut 5 bases from V and 0 bases from J; bases unmatched to any gene: 7. This CDR3 reads CASSQASGDSYNEQFF. As DNA, the CDR3 is TGTGCCAGCAGCCAAGCCAGCGGGGACTCCTACAATGAGCAGTTCTTC.

As for this clone: At one boundary the junction diverges from the germline segment, which might be a read error. The genes are TRBV15 and TRBJ1-1; 9 bases agree with TRBD1. The length of the CDR3 is 16 residues. From germline, CDR1 is LNHNV and CDR2 YYDKDF (reference sequence). Here the CDR3 DNA reads TGTGCCACCAGTCCCTTCGTGGACAGGGGAGTCCCTGAGGCTTTCTTT. This codes for CATSPFVDRGVPEAFF.

The J gene is TRBJ2-5, the V gene TRBV9; 12 nucleotides agree with TRBD1. With 3 bases clipped from V and 3 bases from J, the junction kept 6 bases outside the gene matches. This CDR3 contains 16 residues. The germline CDR1 and CDR2 sequences are SGDLS and YYNGEE. CDR3 in amino acids: CASSGGTGGVEETQYF. CDR3 nucleotides: TGTGCCAGCAGCGGTGGGACAGGGGGCGTGGAAGAGACCCAGTACTTC.

CDR3 bases: TGTGCCAGCAGCGTAGGGGAAAGTTCACCCCTCCACTTT. This encodes CASSVGESSPLHF. The chain combines TRBV9 with TRBJ1-6; D remains ambiguous. The germline V gene has CDR1 SGDLS and CDR2 YYNGEE. The CDR3 runs 13 residues. Trimming pared 0 bases from V and 9 bases from J, leaving 7 bases between.

The gene calls are TRBV27 and TRBJ1-2, with D possibly TRBD1 on 5 matching bases. Per the germline V gene, CDR1 is MNHEY and CDR2 is SMNVEV (reference sequence). V was pared by 7 bases and J by 1 base, with 16 bases between. This CDR3 contains 15 residues. The CDR3 nucleotides are TGTGCCAGCACCTTAGGGGCAGGTAGTAACTATGGCTACACCTTC. Translating gives CASTLGAGSNYGYTF.

The V and J genes are TRBV7-8 and TRBJ2-3, with 12 bases fitting TRBD2. Germline V lookup: CDR1 SGHVS, CDR2 FQNEAQ. The CDR3 consists of 17 residues. V shed 3 bases, J shed 1 base, and the junction held 5 bases outside the gene matches. The CDR3 loop is CASSFDLAGGRTDTQYF. The CDR3 DNA reads as TGTGCCAGCAGCTTCGATCTAGCGGGGGGGCGCACAGATACGCAGTATTTT.

This clone was recorded at least ten times. The sample has other DNA sequences that encode this CDR3 too. This chain links TRBV5-1 with TRBJ2-1; 8 nucleotides line up with TRBD2. This CDR3 has 16 residues. Trimming at V came to 0 bases and at J to 2 bases, leaving 4 bases not matched to a gene. CDR1 is SGHRS, CDR2 YFSETQ, per germline. The CDR3 reads CASSLAAGGPYNEQFF. As DNA, the CDR3 is TGCGCCAGCAGCTTGGCCGCGGGGGGCCCCTACAATGAGCAGTTCTTC.

J is TRBJ1-6 and V is TRBV4-2; no clear D. This CDR3 has 14 amino acids. Germline assignment: CDR1 LGHNA and CDR2 YNFKEQ. V lost 0 bases, J lost 6 bases, and 6 bases lay in between. The CDR3 region has the DNA TGTGCCAGCAGCCAAGATTTGAGTAATTCACCCCTCCACTTT. Amino acids: CASSQDLSNSPLHF.

This chain links TRBV5-1 with TRBJ2-7; TRBD2 is a possible D gene (5 bases). The CDR3 loop spans 12 amino acids. Germline CDR1 and CDR2: SGHRS and YFSETQ. Trimming removed 2 bases at V and 7 bases at J, with 10 bases between. CDR3 sequence: CASSFAGREQYF. The CDR3 nucleotides are TGCGCCAGCAGCTTTGCGGGTCGGGAGCAGTACTTC.